Listed below are T cell receptor beta chains from one sample, sequenced in a study of shared clonotypes between healthy human individuals. The table came from immunoSEQ multiplex PCR; TCRdb's copy has only in-frame clones and leaves some out. The sample includes 2.3 million or so clones, more than 80% of them seen just once. The sample consisted of naive CD4+ T cells from PBMCs. These receptors were obtained from a man aged 18 to 30 in good health. Some clones in this sample may be carry-over from other donors' samples. Both conserved end residues are part of each CDR3. The order of the fields is J gene, V gene, D gene, CDR3 protein. The D gene is left open where the match is weak.

TRBJ2-7	TRBV10-1	.	CARKDSQTSYEQYF
TRBJ2-3	TRBV15	TRBD2	CATSIPRGRGDTQYF
TRBJ2-7	TRBV28	TRBD1	CASSPSQGVVNEQYF
TRBJ2-7	TRBV28	TRBD2	CASSSRRLAGLYEQYF
TRBJ2-5	TRBV5-1	TRBD1	CASSKDREETQYF
TRBJ1-1	TRBV28	.	CASSTQGEGSTEAFF
TRBJ2-2	TRBV9	TRBD2	CASSAMGLQTTGELFF
TRBJ2-5	TRBV4-2	TRBD1	CASSHRGQVVGETQYF
TRBJ1-1	TRBV9	.	CASSVAGVNTEAFF
TRBJ2-5	TRBV5-1	TRBD1	CASSSRTGALETQYF
TRBJ1-2	TRBV5-1	.	CASSVQAPPNGGYTF
TRBJ2-3	TRBV7-8	.	CASSLVRPPTDTQYF
TRBJ2-7	TRBV5-5	.	CASSFLDSPRRYEQYF
TRBJ2-5	TRBV5-1	TRBD1	CASSLQGKETQYF
TRBJ2-1	TRBV7-2	.	CASSKTSYNEQFF
TRBJ2-2	TRBV11-1	.	CATLDREGNGELFF
TRBJ2-7	TRBV5-1	.	CASSRGQPGEQYF
TRBJ2-6	TRBV27	.	CASSRPSGANVLTF
TRBJ2-5	TRBV27	.	CASSLGRNYQETQYF
TRBJ1-5	TRBV6-1	.	CASTRGERVGQPQHF
TRBJ1-5	TRBV18	.	CASSPLGYWEPQHF
TRBJ2-5	TRBV5-1	TRBD1	CASRMTGGAETQYF
TRBJ2-5	TRBV5-4	.	CASSSTWQETQYF
TRBJ2-7	TRBV18	.	CASSLDRDGSYEQYF
TRBJ1-3	TRBV9	.	CASSAERRNTIYF
TRBJ2-3	TRBV7-8	.	CASSLLTDTQYF
TRBJ1-4	TRBV6-5	TRBD1	CASSYLGTGDEKLFF
TRBJ2-7	TRBV15	TRBD2	CATSRPGLGEQYF
TRBJ2-3	TRBV20-1	.	CSAYNRAQYF
TRBJ2-7	TRBV5-1	.	CASSLAGRSSYEQYF